This T cell receptor (beta chain) was retrieved from a study of T cells after yellow fever vaccination. Study-level findings and limits: The appearance of a small share of clonotypes in both CD4 and CD8 compartments was observed.

Making TCR cDNA involved 5'RACE template switching, which added UMIs and a universal primer site. Using its own MiXCR run on the 5' RACE reads, TCRdb lists one record per CDR3 protein. This sample yields around 310,000 distinct CDR3 sequences, of which 8.7% are seen a single time; around 17% belongs to the top ten. Per germline, CDR1 SGHVS and CDR2 FNYEAQ. The CDR3 sequence is 14 residues long. V was trimmed by 1 base and J by 3 bases, leaving 9 bases between them. This clonotype was seen only a few times. Its target is unknown. The rearrangement uses TRBV7-6 and TRBJ1-2; D is undetermined. The TCR was taken from a man between 18 and 29 years old who received the YFV17D yellow fever vaccine. The sample here was PBMCs, taken on the day of the first yellow fever vaccination. The CDR3 sequence is CASSLGSQDYGYTF. The CDR3 DNA reads TGTGCCAGCAGCTTAGGGTCGCAGGACTATGGCTACACCTTC. Using reference TRBV7-6 and TRBJ1-2 for the parts outside the CDR3, the full variable domain is GAGVSQSPRYKVTKRGQDVALRCDPISGHVSLYWYRQALGQGPEFLTYFNYEAQQDKSGLPNDRFSAERPEGSISTLTIQRTEQRDSAMYRCASSLGSQDYGYTFGSGTRLTVV.